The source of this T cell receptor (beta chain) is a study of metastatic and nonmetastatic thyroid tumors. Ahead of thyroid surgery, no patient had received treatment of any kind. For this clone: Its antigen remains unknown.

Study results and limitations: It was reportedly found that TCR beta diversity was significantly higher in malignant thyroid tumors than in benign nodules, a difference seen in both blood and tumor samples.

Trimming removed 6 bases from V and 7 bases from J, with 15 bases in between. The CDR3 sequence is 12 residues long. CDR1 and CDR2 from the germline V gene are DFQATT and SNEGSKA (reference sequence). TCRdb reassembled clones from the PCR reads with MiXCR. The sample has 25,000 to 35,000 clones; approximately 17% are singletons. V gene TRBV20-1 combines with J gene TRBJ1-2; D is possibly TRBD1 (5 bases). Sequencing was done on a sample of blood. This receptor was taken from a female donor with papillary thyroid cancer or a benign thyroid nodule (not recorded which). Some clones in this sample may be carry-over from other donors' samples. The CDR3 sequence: CSAQFWGGGYTF. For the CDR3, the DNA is TGCAGTGCGCAGTTTTGGGGGGGTGGCTACACCTTC.